Following are 14 T cell receptor beta chains from one sample sequenced in a study of shared clonotypes between healthy human individuals. Libraries were prepared by immunoSEQ multiplex PCR; TCRdb keeps only in-frame clonotypes and omits some of them. This table holds hundreds of thousands of clones, about 92% found once. As defined, naive CD8 cells were CD45RO-negative and positively selected for CCR7, with terminally differentiated effector memory CD45RA+ cells excluded. The source material was naive CD8+ T cells sorted from blood. These receptors all come from a man aged 25 to 40 in good health.

This chain uses TRBV11-2 with TRBJ2-3; 8 bases match TRBD2. This CDR3 region has 16 residues. In germline, CDR1 is SGHAT, CDR2 FQNNGV. V dropped 3 bases and J dropped 2; count of bases not matched to a gene: 7. CDR3 loop: CASSFKLADFTDTQYF. In nucleotides, the CDR3 is TGTGCCAGCAGCTTCAAACTAGCGGACTTCACAGATACGCAGTATTTT.

This clone has a single count. This rearrangement joins TRBV25-1 to TRBJ2-5; D is perhaps TRBD1 (6 bases). V dropped 6 bases and J dropped 2 bases, with 13 bases sitting between them. Germline CDR1 reads MGHDK; CDR2 reads SYGVNS. The CDR3 length is 14 residues. CDR3 DNA: TGTGCCAGCAGCTCGTGGCAGGGGCAAGAGACCCAGTACTTC. Its protein product is CASSSWQGQETQYF.

The chain recombines TRBV6-5 with TRBJ2-7, with 8 bases lining up with TRBD1. The CDR3 loop spans 14 amino acids. The germline gives CDR1 MNHEY, CDR2 SVGAGI. Trimming took 8 bases from V and 4 from J; bases not matched to a gene: 10. The CDR3 loop reads CASGGPGGLYEQYF. Here the CDR3 DNA reads TGTGCCAGCGGCGGCCCAGGGGGCTTGTACGAGCAGTACTTC.

The chain employs TRBV4-1 and TRBJ1-5, with 9 bases that match TRBD1. CDR3 length: 18 residues. Germline-derived CDR1 and CDR2 are MGHRA and YSYEKL. V shed 1 base, J shed 4 bases, and the junction held 11 bases outside the gene matches. This CDR3 is CASSQAVTETGGNQPQHF. The CDR3 DNA follows: TGCGCCAGCAGCCAAGCGGTAACCGAGACAGGGGGTAATCAGCCCCAGCATTTT.

This clone was observed once. The rearrangement joins TRBV5-5 to TRBJ2-2, with a tentative D call TRBD1 (6 bases). CDR3 size: 16 residues. Per germline, CDR1 SGHKS and CDR2 YYEKEE (reference sequence). Trimming removed 5 bases from V and 1 base from J, with 15 bases in between. CDR3 sequence (DNA): TGTGCCAGCAGAAAACGACAGGCCGAGAACACCGGGGAGCTGTTTTTT. Amino acid sequence: CASRKRQAENTGELFF.

The V gene is TRBV10-2, the J gene TRBJ2-5; TRBD1 matches 8 bases. There are 15 residues in the CDR3. J gave up 5 bases and V 3 bases, and 8 bases lay outside the gene matches. Germline V gene lookup returns CDR1 WSHSY and CDR2 SAAADI. The CDR3, as DNA: TGCGCCAGCAGTGAACAGGACAGGGCCGGGGAGACCCAGTACTTC. The encoded protein is CASSEQDRAGETQYF.

This clone was recorded only once. The chain is built from TRBV19 and TRBJ2-1; 13 positions match TRBD2. The trim removed 4 bases at V and 8 bases at J, leaving 8 bases unmatched. Per the germline V gene, CDR1 is LNHDA and CDR2 is SQIVND (reference sequence). The CDR3 length is 16 residues. The CDR3 nucleotides read TGTGCCAGTAGTAGGACTAGCGGGAGTAGGTTGTATGAGCAGTTCTTC. It translates to CASSRTSGSRLYEQFF. The complete variable domain, with remaining parts taken from reference TRBV19 and TRBJ2-1, reads DGGITQSPKYLFRKEGQNVTLSCEQNLNHDAMYWYRQDPGQGLRLIYYSQIVNDFQKGDIAEGYSVSREKKESFPLTVTSAQKNPTAFYLCASSRTSGSRLYEQFFGPGTRLTVL.

V and J are TRBV4-3 and TRBJ2-7, with no clear D. The V gene lost 0 bases and the J gene lost 3 bases, with 9 bases spanning the gap. The CDR3 is 14 amino acids. Germline lookup yields CDR1 LGHNA and CDR2 YSLEER. This CDR3 reads CASSQDLGYYEQYF. DNA of the CDR3: TGCGCCAGCAGCCAAGATCTGGGGTACTACGAGCAGTACTTC.

The rearrangement joins TRBV7-8 to TRBJ2-5; D is ambiguous. The CDR3 covers 13 residues. V was trimmed by 1 base and J by 5 bases, leaving 8 bases between them. Germline V gives CDR1 SGHVS, CDR2 FQNEAQ. The CDR3 protein is CASSLVLTETQYF. CDR3 DNA: TGTGCCAGCAGCTTAGTCCTAACGGAGACCCAGTACTTC.

The rearrangement joins TRBV13 to TRBJ2-7; 9 positions match TRBD2. Trimming took 4 bases from V and 4 from J; bases not matched to a gene: 8. CDR1 and CDR2 from the germline V gene are PRHDT and FYEKMQ (reference sequence). There are 15 residues in the CDR3. The CDR3 DNA is TGTGCCAGCAGCTCCCTAGCGGGGCGGGGGTACGAGCAGTACTTC. It translates to CASSSLAGRGYEQYF.

This rearrangement joins TRBV12-5 to TRBJ2-1, with D perhaps matching TRBD1 (6 bases). Germline lookup yields CDR1 LGHNT and CDR2 FRNRAP. This CDR3 has 16 amino acids. V lost 3 bases, J lost 0 bases, and 12 bases lay in between. CDR3 region: CASGLPGESSYNEQFF. CDR3 DNA: TGTGCTAGTGGTTTACCAGGGGAGAGCTCCTACAATGAGCAGTTCTTC.

The rearrangement links TRBV25-1 to TRBJ2-1, with D possibly matching TRBD1 (5 bases). The germline CDR1 and CDR2 sequences are MGHDK and SYGVNS. This CDR3 is built from 14 residues. V lost 8 bases and J lost 15, with 26 bases in between. The DNA of the CDR3 is TGTGCCAGCGCGGACCCTAGGGGCCTCAAGGGGCGGTTCTTC. It is translated as CASADPRGLKGRFF.

The DNA for the CDR3 is TGTGCCAGCAGCCCCATTTGGACAGGGTTTCCTACAGATACGCAGTATTTT. Its protein is CASSPIWTGFPTDTQYF. This chain connects TRBV7-9 to TRBJ2-3; 8 nucleotides match TRBD1. V lost 5 bases and J lost 3; bases outside the gene matches: 13. This CDR3 comprises 17 residues. Per the germline V gene, CDR1 is SEHNR and CDR2 is FQNEAQ (reference sequence).

This clone was observed a few times. This chain's CDR3 is CAGEGGSYGYTF. The CDR3 DNA reads as TGTGCTGGAGAGGGAGGAAGCTATGGCTACACCTTC. V is TRBV30 and J is TRBJ1-2; D gene ambiguous. Germline CDR1 and CDR2: GTSNPN and SVGIG (reference sequence). The CDR3 consists of 12 residues.